This T cell receptor (beta chain) appears in the sequencing data of a study of cytomegalovirus exposure and HLA in healthy donors (dated by TCRdb to 2016 to 2017). Study-level background: An earlier analysis of 587 of the donors reported about 300 Gb of sequence data and 117 million unique TCR beta sequences obtained from about 200 million T cells. Five DR-DQ haplotypes were handled as single units for association and clustering, since linkage in the cohort was strong. To predict cytomegalovirus infection status, the study combined high-throughput TCR immunosequencing, statistical association of individual TCRs with disease status, and machine learning. In an earlier analysis of roughly 540 of the donors, high-throughput TCR beta sequencing was used to judge whether each TCR beta V gene segment behaved as functional or pseudogenic. All discovery cohort repertoires had been generated on a single sequencing platform. Of the approximately 400 genotyped donors, approximately 82% fell in the genetic ancestry cluster associated with self-reported Caucasian donors. The study was designed to test whether signatures of past pathogen exposure could be identified by cataloging public T cell receptors. The number of typed donors differed by locus: about 629-630 for A, B, C, DRB1 and DQB1; approximately 540 for DQA1; 606 for DPA1; and roughly 490 for DPB1. Across around 400 genotyped donors of the cohort, an average of about 240,000 unique TCR beta nucleotide sequences per donor were sequenced, and around 20% of those sequences were non-productive. A later analysis re-examined previously published TCR beta repertoires from roughly 650 donors and added high-resolution HLA genotyping to investigate patterns of TCR occurrence. Rather than using new phenotypic data, the later analysis identified candidate immune exposures from TCR beta sequences and from how often those sequences occurred across donors. Besides the first cohort of roughly 700 subjects, a separate validation cohort made up of around 120 different subjects was used. An early release that covered fewer than 800 HLA-typed donors contained about 300 gigabases of sequencing data and roughly 84 million unique TCR sequences. Donor age, sex, ethnicity and CMV serostatus were compiled together with the repertoire data. Both class I and class II loci were covered by HLA typing, at four-digit resolution. A later genetic analysis took genome-wide SNP genotypes for about 65% of the 666 donors and used that subset as a discovery cohort. Using immunosequencing, the study profiled T cell repertoires from 550 to 750 subjects and related those repertoires to cytomegalovirus serostatus.

Receptor amplification or capture employed the immunoSEQ multiplex PCR assay. For the multiplex PCR, a mixture combining 60 forward primers for TCR Vbeta segments and 13 reverse primers for TCR Jbeta segments was used. The CDR3 region of rearranged TCR beta genes was amplified from genomic DNA by a multiplex PCR assay. The Illumina HiSeq System was used to sequence the amplified TCR beta libraries as 87-base-pair reads. In the original analysis: A later analysis tallied approximately 87 million unique TCR beta chains across the 700 or so repertoires, and approximately 11 million of those chains were shared by two or more donors. Raw reads were error-corrected and collapsed into unique sequences with a nearest-neighbor algorithm that merged closely related sequences to remove PCR and sequencing errors. To assign V, D and J gene segments, CDR3 sequences were aligned to IMGT reference sequences. Each retained sequence needed at least a six-nucleotide match to both a V gene segment and a J gene segment. Rearrangements were classified as productive when the CDR3 lacked stop codons and remained in frame with V and J, and all other rearrangements were classified as non-productive. Following IMGT convention, CDR3 was defined as the stretch from the second conserved V-encoded cysteine to the conserved J-encoded phenylalanine. The earlier analysis of about 560 of the donors excluded any sequence lacking an unambiguous match to a single V gene segment. An earlier analysis of a few hundred of the donors called V segments functional above 56.7% productive rearrangements and segregating when the between-donor standard deviation exceeded 5%. A statistical classification framework was built to diagnose cytomegalovirus status from the catalog of TCR beta chain sequences. In a later analysis, V and J genes were assigned by comparing TCR nucleotide sequences against IMGT/GENE-DB human TR gene sequences. The TCRdist pipeline was used in a later analysis to assign CDR3 sequences and most-parsimonious VDJ recombination scenarios. In a later analysis, every TCR beta chain was defined by the combination of its CDR3 amino acid sequence and its V-gene family, and reads without a unique V-gene family were dropped. To address suspected cross-contamination and a sequencing artifact, a later analysis removed approximately 600 highly shared, low-generation-probability nucleotide sequences. In a later analysis, a clonal expansion index was calculated for each public chain from normalized within-repertoire ranks of inferred template counts. A later analysis computed generation probabilities with a VDJ recombination model fitted to out-of-frame rearrangements, and checked the results against IGoR. Hypergeometric tests were used in a later analysis to score TCR-TCR, TCR-HLA and TCR-CMV co-occurrence, with a repertoire-size bias correction applied to the TCR pairs. False discovery rates were estimated in a later analysis by permuting HLA or CMV assignments 20 times. In a later analysis, co-occurring TCRs were grouped with DBSCAN, and TCRdist sequence similarity was added when clustering was performed within HLA-allele-positive subsets. Co-occurrence clustering excluded repertoires with fewer than 30,000 or more than 120,000 public chains, plus five with anomalous nucleotide sharing. The table was pulled from immuneACCESS by TCRdb, which kept in-frame rearrangements only. Such tables lose some clones; where checked, under half of the loss comes from unresolved V genes, and the rest has no known cause. The V and J calls and the clone size are those of that table, but D and trimming were determined from the DNA. The sample profile shows approximately 82,000 clones; over 9% of them were found once. Almost 25% of the sample comes from the top ten.

As regards this clone: Its antigen remains unidentified. No much larger clone exists at a distance of one base, and base qualities are not known.

The cohort was made up of approximately 670 healthy bone marrow donors. At the time of sampling, every cohort member was nominally healthy, though immune exposures that went unrecorded were likely present. The donor tested CMV seropositive, placing the donor among the 289 seropositive members of the cohort. A peripheral blood sample was provided by each donor, and peripheral blood mononuclear cells were used for TCR beta sequencing. The Qiagen DNeasy Blood Extraction Kit was used to extract genomic DNA from the blood cell samples. Broad study findings and their caveats: In the study, around 160 TCR beta chains were listed as associated with cytomegalovirus. In a later analysis, HLA-associated TCR beta chains showed more clonal expansion and lower generation probabilities than non-associated chains that were equally common. A later genetic analysis associated a missense DCLRE1C variant with V-gene and J-gene trimming of TCR beta chains, and an independent cohort replicated the association. A further reported finding was that TCR beta sequences accurately predicted the HLA-A and HLA-B alleles for most subjects in the first cohort. According to a later genetic analysis, donors in an Asian-associated ancestry cluster had fewer N-insertions in productive TCRs than the approximately 670-donor mean. A later analysis found that most CMV-associated TCR beta chains appeared HLA-restricted, with HLA associations seemingly driven largely by CMV exposure. In an earlier analysis of a few hundred of the donors, most TCR beta V segments were observed in productive rearrangements about 90% or about 30% of the time, broadly matching IMGT annotations. HLA typing was unavailable for some donors at each locus, so association tests used only the typed subset. Because the 87-base-pair reads could not distinguish some IMGT-functional V segments, including TRBV6-2 and TRBV6-3, those segments were excluded. When HLA alleles, especially DR and DQ, strongly co-occurred, attributing TCR associations to individual alleles was difficult. CMV serostatus was the only immune exposure information available for the cohort. In a later analysis, several top co-occurrence clusters were reported to appear linked to parvovirus B19, influenza, CMV and Epstein-Barr virus. While some public TCRs were present in many individuals, most TCR sequences turned up only very rarely across donors. The sequencing pipeline was judged likely to have produced a cluster of highly shared sequence variants as a technical artifact. Linkage disequilibrium might explain the correlated functional status among segregating V segments, but an unknown experimental factor could not be ruled out. Because counts were too low, roughly 18 rarely observed V segments, including chromosome 9 orphons, were left out of the earlier analysis of 500 to 650 of the donors. Sequencing depth was assumed to be roughly uniform across donors in the presence/absence analyses, though that assumption may not hold. This cohort had only TCR beta chains sequenced, and the lack of alpha or paired-chain data limited which features could be detected. At a false discovery rate of 0.05, a later analysis linked 15,000 to 20,000 TCR beta sequences to specific HLA alleles. A few of the identified cytomegalovirus-associated TCR beta chains were confirmed in vitro to be specific for cytomegalovirus antigens. In a later analysis, TCR association rates were found to vary across HLA loci, with the most associated TCRs seen for DRB1 alleles and the fewest for HLA-C alleles. The classifier was reported to diagnose cytomegalovirus status with high specificity and sensitivity in both the original and validation cohorts. According to the authors, the approach could potentially be generalized to other disease states and immunological phenotypes.

Measured from the cysteine to the phenylalanine, the CDR3 is 14 residues long. CDR3 DNA is the only sequence kept; it has 42 bases, read in frame from the first base. Relative to germline, V is missing 1 base and J is missing 11 bases, with 8 bases of the junction outside any gene match. The germline V gene yields MNHNS for CDR1 and SASEGT for CDR2. Sequencing used PBMCs. The chain employs TRBV6-1 and TRBJ1-1; 9 nucleotides in the junction match TRBD1. This receptor was obtained from a man aged 60 to 75 in good health and CMV-seropositive. The nucleotides are TGTGCCAGCAGTGAAGGAGGGACAGGGACTAAGGCTTTCTTT. It translates as CASSEGGTGTKAFF.